This T cell receptor (beta chain) was recovered during a study of cytomegalovirus exposure and HLA in healthy donors. The CDR3 runs to 18 residues. Germline CDR1 reads SNHLY; CDR2 reads FYNNEI. V dropped 4 bases and J dropped 5; count of bases not matched to a gene: 17. Primers included in the PCR were 60 Vbeta and 13 Jbeta primers. The protocol was immunoSEQ multiplex PCR, while the TCRdb copy is restricted to in-frame clones and leaves out a portion. The sample features 45,000 to 60,000 clones, with roughly a sixth in its top ten. The V gene is TRBV2, the J gene TRBJ1-5; 7 bases line up with TRBD1. Sequenced input: PBMCs. The clonotype was recovered from a male donor in good health and CMV-seronegative. The DNA for the CDR3 is TGTGCCAGCAGTGCTTTACAGGGGATTCGGATTGGCGATCAGCCCCAGCATTTT. Its translation is CASSALQGIRIGDQPQHF.